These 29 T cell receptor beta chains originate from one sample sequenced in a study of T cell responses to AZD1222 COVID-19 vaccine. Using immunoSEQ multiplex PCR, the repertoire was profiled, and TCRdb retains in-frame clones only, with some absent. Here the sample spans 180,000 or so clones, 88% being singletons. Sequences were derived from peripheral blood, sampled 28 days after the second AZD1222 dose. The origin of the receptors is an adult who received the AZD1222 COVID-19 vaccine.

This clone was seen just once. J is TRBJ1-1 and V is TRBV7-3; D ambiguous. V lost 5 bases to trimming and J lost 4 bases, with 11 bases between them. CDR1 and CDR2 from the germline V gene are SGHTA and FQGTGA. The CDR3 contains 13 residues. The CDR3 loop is CASSPAAGTEAFF. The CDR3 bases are TGTGCCAGCAGCCCAGCGGCGGGCACTGAAGCTTTCTTT.

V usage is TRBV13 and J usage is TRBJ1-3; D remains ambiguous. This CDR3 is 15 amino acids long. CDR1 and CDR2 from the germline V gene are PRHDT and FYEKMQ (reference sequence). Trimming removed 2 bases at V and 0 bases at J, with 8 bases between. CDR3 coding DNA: TGTGCCAGCAGCTTAAAGGTGCGCTCTGGAAACACCATATATTTT. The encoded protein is CASSLKVRSGNTIYF. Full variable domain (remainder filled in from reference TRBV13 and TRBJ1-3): AAGVIQSPRHLIKEKRETATLKCYPIPRHDTVYWYQQGPGQDPQFLISFYEKMQSDKGSIPDRFSAQQFSDYHSELNMSSLELGDSALYFCASSLKVRSGNTIYFGEGSWLTVV.

CDR3 amino acids: CASSLKRQGYEQYF. The DNA of the CDR3 is TGTGCCAGCAGTTTAAAAAGACAGGGCTACGAGCAGTACTTC. V usage is TRBV27 and J usage is TRBJ2-7; TRBD1 aligns across 7 bases. There are 14 residues in the CDR3. V trimming: 2 bases; J trimming: 3 bases; junction bases outside the gene matches: 4. Germline lookup yields CDR1 MNHEY and CDR2 SMNVEV (reference sequence).

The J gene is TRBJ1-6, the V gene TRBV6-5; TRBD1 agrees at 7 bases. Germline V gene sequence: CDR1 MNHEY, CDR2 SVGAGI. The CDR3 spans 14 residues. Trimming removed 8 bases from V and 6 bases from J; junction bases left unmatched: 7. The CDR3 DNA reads TGTGCCAGCGGCCCACAGGGGCGTAATTCACCCCTCCACTTT. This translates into CASGPQGRNSPLHF.

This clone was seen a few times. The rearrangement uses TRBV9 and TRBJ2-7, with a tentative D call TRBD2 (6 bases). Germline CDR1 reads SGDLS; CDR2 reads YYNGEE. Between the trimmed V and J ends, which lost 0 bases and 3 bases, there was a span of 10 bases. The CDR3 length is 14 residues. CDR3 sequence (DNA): TGTGCCAGCAGCGTAGGGGACTCCTACTACGAGCAGTACTTC. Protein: CASSVGDSYYEQYF. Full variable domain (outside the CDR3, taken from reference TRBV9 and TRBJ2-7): DSGVTQTPKHLITATGQRVTLRCSPRSGDLSVYWYQQSLDQGLQFLIQYYNGEERAKGNILERFSAQQFPDLHSELNLSSLELGDSALYFCASSVGDSYYEQYFGPGTRLTVT.

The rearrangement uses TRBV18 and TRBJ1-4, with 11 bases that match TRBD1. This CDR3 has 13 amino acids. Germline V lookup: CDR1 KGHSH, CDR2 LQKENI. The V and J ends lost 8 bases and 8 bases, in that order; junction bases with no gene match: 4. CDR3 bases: TGTGCCAGCCGGGGACAGGGGGACGAAAAACTGTTTTTT. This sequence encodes CASRGQGDEKLFF.

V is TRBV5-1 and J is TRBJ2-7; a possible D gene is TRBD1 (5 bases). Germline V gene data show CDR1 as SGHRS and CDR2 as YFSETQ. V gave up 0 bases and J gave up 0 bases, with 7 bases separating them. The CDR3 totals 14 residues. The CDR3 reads CASSLATDSYEQYF. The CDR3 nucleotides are TGCGCCAGCAGCTTGGCGACAGACTCCTACGAGCAGTACTTC.

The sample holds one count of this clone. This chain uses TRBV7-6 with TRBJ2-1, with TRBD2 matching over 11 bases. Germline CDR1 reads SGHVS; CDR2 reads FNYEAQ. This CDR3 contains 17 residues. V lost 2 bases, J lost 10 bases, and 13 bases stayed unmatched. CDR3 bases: TGTGCCAGCAGCTTATCGCCTTTAGCGGGAGGGGGGGAAGAGCAGTTCTTC. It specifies CASSLSPLAGGGEEQFF.

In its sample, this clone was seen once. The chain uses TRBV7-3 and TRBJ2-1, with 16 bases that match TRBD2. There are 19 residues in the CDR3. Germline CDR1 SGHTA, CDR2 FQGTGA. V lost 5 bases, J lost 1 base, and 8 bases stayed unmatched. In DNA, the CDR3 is TGTGCCAGCAGCGTCGGGACTAGCGGGAGGGCCGGGTCCTACAATGAGCAGTTCTTC. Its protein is CASSVGTSGRAGSYNEQFF.

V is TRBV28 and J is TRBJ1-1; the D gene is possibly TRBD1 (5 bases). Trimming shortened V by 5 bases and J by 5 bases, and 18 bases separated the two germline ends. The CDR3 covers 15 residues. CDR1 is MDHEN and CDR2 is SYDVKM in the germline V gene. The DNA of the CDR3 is TGTGCCAGCAGTCTCCAGGGTTTCAGAGGGACTGAAGCTTTCTTT. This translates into CASSLQGFRGTEAFF.

DNA of the CDR3: TGTGCCAGCAGTTTATCCCAGGTAGCAAAACTGTTTTTT. It is translated as CASSLSQVAKLFF. The chain joins TRBV28 to TRBJ1-4; D gene ambiguous. From germline, CDR1 is MDHEN and CDR2 SYDVKM. V was cut by 1 base and J by 10 bases, with 10 bases left in between. This CDR3 is built from 13 residues.

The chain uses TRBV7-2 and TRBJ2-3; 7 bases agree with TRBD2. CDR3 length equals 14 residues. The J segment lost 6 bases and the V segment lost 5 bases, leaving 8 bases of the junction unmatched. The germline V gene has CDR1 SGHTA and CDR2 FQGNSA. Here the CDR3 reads CASSHLAAPDTQYF. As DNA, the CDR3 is TGTGCCAGCAGCCATCTAGCGGCCCCGGATACGCAGTATTTT.

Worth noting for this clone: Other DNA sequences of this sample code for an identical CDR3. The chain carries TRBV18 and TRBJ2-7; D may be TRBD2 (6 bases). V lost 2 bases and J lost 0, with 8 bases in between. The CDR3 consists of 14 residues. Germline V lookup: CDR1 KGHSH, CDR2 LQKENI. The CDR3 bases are TGTGCCAGCTCACCAGCGGGAAGCTCCTACGAGCAGTACTTC. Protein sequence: CASSPAGSSYEQYF.

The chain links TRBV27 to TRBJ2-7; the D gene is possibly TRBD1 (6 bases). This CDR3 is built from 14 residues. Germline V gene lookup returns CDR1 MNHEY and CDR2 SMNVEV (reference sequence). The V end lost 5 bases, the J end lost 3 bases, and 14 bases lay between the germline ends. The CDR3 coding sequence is TGTGCCAGCAGTCGGGACAAGGAACTCTACGAGCAGTACTTC. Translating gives CASSRDKELYEQYF.

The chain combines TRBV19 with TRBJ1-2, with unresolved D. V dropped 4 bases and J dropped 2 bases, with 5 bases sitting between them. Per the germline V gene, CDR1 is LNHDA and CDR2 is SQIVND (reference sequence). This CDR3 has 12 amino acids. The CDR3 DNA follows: TGTGCCAGTAGTAACGACAACTATGGCTACACCTTC. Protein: CASSNDNYGYTF.

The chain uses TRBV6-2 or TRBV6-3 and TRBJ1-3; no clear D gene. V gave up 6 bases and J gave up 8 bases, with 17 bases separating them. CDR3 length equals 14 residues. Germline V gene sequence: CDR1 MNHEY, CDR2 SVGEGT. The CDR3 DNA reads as TGTGCCAGCAGCTCCCGGGGAGAGGGAGACACCATATATTTT. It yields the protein CASSSRGEGDTIYF.

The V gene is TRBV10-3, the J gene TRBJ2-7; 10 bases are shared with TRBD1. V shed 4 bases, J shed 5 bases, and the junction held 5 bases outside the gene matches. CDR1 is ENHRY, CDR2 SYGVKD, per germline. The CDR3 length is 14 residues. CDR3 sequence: CAISGRDRGNEQYF. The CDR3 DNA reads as TGTGCCATCAGTGGCCGGGACAGGGGAAACGAGCAGTACTTC.

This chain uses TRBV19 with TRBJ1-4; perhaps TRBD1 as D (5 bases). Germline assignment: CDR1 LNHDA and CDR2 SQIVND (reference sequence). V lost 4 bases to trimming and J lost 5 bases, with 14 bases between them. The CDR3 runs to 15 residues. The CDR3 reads CASSTPGLENEKLFF. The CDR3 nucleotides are TGTGCCAGTAGTACTCCGGGACTCGAGAATGAAAAACTGTTTTTT.

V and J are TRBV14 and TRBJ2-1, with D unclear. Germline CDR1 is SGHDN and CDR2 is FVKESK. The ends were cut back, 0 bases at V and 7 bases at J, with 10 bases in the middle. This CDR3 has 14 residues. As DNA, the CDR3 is TGTGCCAGCAGCCAAGAGAAGTGGCGGAATGAGCAGTTCTTC. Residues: CASSQEKWRNEQFF.

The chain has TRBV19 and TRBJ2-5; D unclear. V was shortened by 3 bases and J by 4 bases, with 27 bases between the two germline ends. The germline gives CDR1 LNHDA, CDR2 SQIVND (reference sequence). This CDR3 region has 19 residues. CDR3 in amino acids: CASSMALSIQVEWAETQYF. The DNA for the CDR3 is TGTGCCAGTAGTATGGCCCTCTCGATCCAGGTGGAATGGGCAGAGACCCAGTACTTC.

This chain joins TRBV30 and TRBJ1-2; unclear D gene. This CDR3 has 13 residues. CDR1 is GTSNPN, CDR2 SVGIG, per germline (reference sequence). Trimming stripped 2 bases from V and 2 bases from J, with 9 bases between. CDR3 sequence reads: CAWSTEANYGYTF. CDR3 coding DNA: TGTGCCTGGAGTACAGAAGCAAACTATGGCTACACCTTC.

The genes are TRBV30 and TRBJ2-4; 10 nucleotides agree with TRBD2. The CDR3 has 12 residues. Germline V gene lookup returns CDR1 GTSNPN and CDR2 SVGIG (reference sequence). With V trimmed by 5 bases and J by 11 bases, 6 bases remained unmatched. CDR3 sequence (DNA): TGTGCCTGGTCGACAAGCGGGAGGGTTCAGTACTTC. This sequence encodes CAWSTSGRVQYF. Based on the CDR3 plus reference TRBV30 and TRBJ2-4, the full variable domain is SQTIHQWPATLVQPVGSPLSLECTVEGTSNPNLYWYRQAAGRGLQLLFYSVGIGQISSEVPQNLSASRPQDRQFILSSKKLLLSDSGFYLCAWSTSGRVQYFGAGTRLSVL.

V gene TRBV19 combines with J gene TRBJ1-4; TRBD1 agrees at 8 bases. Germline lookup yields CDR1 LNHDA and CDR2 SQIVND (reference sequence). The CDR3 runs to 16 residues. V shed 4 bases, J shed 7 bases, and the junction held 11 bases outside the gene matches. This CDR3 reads CASSRMGQGAPEKLFF. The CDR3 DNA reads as TGTGCCAGTAGTAGGATGGGGCAGGGGGCGCCTGAAAAACTGTTTTTT. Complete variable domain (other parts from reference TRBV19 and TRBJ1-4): DGGITQSPKYLFRKEGQNVTLSCEQNLNHDAMYWYRQDPGQGLRLIYYSQIVNDFQKGDIAEGYSVSREKKESFPLTVTSAQKNPTAFYLCASSRMGQGAPEKLFFGSGTQLSVL.

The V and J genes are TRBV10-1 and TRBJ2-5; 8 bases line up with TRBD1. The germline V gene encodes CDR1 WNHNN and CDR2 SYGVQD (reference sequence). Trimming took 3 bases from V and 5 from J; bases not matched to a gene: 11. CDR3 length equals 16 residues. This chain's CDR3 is CASSDGQGRGSETQYF. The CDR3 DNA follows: TGCGCCAGCAGTGATGGACAGGGTCGTGGGTCGGAGACCCAGTACTTC.

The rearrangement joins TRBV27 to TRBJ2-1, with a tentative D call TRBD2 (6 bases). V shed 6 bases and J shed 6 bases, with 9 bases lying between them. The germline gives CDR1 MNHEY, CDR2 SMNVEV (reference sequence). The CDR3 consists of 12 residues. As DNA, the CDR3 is TGTGCCAGCAGCTCTAGCGCCAATGAGCAGTTCTTC. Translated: CASSSSANEQFF.

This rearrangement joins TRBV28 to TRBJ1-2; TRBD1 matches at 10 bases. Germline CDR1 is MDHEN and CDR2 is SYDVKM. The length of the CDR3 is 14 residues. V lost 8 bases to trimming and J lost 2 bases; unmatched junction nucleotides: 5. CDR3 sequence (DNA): TGTGCCAGCGCTGACAGGGGGCCAAACTATGGCTACACCTTC. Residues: CASADRGPNYGYTF.

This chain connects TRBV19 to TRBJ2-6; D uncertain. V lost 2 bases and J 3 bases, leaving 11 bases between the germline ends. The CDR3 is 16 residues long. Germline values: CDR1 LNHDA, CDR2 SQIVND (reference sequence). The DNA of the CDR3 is TGTGCCAGTAGTATACGGTCAGCTGGTGGGGCCAACGTCCTGACTTTC. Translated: CASSIRSAGGANVLTF.

The CDR3 sequence is CASSYSEETQYF. CDR3 nucleotide sequence: TGTGCCAGCAGTTATAGTGAAGAGACCCAGTACTTC. This chain connects TRBV6-2 or TRBV6-3 to TRBJ2-5, with D unresolved. The CDR3 runs 12 residues. The germline CDR1 and CDR2 sequences are MNHEY and SVGEGT. V was pared by 3 bases and J by 3 bases, with 5 bases between.

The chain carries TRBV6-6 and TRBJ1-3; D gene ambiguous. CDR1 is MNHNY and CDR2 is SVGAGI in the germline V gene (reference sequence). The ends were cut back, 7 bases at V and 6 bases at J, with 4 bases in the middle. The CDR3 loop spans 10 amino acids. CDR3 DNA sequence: TGTGCCAGCATCCAAAACACCATATATTTT. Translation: CASIQNTIYF.